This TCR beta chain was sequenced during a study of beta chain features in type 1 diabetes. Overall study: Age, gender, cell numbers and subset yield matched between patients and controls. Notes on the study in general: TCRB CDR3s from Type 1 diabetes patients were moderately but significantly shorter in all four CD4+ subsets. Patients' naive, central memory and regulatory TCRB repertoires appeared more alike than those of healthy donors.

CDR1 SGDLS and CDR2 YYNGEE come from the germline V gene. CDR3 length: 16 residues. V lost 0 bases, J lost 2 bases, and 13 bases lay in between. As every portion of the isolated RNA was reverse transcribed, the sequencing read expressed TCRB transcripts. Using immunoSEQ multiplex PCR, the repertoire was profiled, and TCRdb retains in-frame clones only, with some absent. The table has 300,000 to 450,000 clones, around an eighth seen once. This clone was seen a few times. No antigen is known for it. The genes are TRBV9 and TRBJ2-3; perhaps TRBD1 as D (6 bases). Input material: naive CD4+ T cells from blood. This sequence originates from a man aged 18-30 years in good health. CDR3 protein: CASSVASTGTTDTQYF. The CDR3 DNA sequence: TGTGCCAGCAGCGTAGCTTCAACAGGGACCACAGATACGCAGTATTTT.